The 24 T cell receptor beta chains below were found in one sample sequenced in a study of CD8+ T cells in alopecia areata. Noted treatment: oral pan-JAK inhibitor, 5-10 mg twice daily. Extracted RNA was reverse transcribed into cDNA, the sequencing template. Clones were read by immunoSEQ multiplex PCR, and TCRdb kept only the in-frame ones, dropping some. Among about 210,000 clones listed, about 58% were seen once. The specimen comprised CD4+ T cells sorted from blood, sampled at week 4, from a patient treated with tofacitinib. The receptors originated from a human donor with alopecia areata.

The chain couples TRBV5-1 to TRBJ2-6; D is uncertain. CDR1 and CDR2 (germline): SGHRS, YFSETQ. The CDR3 is 15 amino acids. Trimming removed 1 base from V and 0 bases from J, with 5 bases in between. The CDR3 loop is CASSLSASGANVLTF. The CDR3 DNA follows: TGCGCCAGCAGCTTGTCAGCCTCTGGGGCCAACGTCCTGACTTTC.

The rearrangement links TRBV4-3 to TRBJ1-5; no clear D. V was clipped by 0 bases and J by 7 bases, with 7 bases between them. Germline CDR1 is LGHNA and CDR2 is YSLEER. CDR3 length: 13 residues. CDR3: CASSQEEWQPQHF. CDR3 sequence (DNA): TGCGCCAGCAGCCAAGAGGAATGGCAGCCCCAGCATTTT.

This chain connects TRBV6-6 to TRBJ2-3, with no clear D. CDR1 is MNHNY, CDR2 SVGAGI, per germline (reference sequence). This CDR3 region has 15 residues. V dropped 2 bases and J dropped 4 bases, with 13 bases sitting between them. CDR3 residues: CASSYTVGFADTQYF. The CDR3 DNA reads as TGTGCCAGCAGTTACACCGTCGGGTTCGCAGATACGCAGTATTTT.

This chain uses TRBV4-3 with TRBJ2-5; no clear D gene. The germline CDR1 and CDR2 sequences are LGHNA and YSLEER. V lost 1 base, J lost 4 bases, and 10 bases lay in between. The CDR3 sequence is 14 residues long. The chain's CDR3 is CASSQVASSETQYF. The DNA of the CDR3 is TGCGCCAGCAGCCAAGTGGCGAGTTCAGAGACCCAGTACTTC.

A few counts support this clone. The V and J genes are TRBV9 and TRBJ2-5; 7 nucleotides align to TRBD1. This CDR3 is built from 16 residues. Germline V gene sequence: CDR1 SGDLS, CDR2 YYNGEE. Trimming took 0 bases from V and 2 from J; bases not matched to a gene: 7. The CDR3 reads CASSVELTGVQETQYF. For the CDR3, the DNA is TGTGCCAGCAGCGTAGAATTAACAGGGGTACAAGAGACCCAGTACTTC.

The DNA for the CDR3 is TGTGCCTGGCGTCACACAGATACGCAGTATTTT. As protein: CAWRHTDTQYF. The rearrangement links TRBV30 to TRBJ2-3; D unresolved. Trimming removed 5 bases from V and 2 bases from J, with 5 bases in between. There are 11 residues in the CDR3. The germline CDR1 and CDR2 sequences are GTSNPN and SVGIG (reference sequence).

This clone showed up just a few times. This chain uses TRBV18 with TRBJ2-1; 11 positions agree with TRBD1. V shed 2 bases, J shed 6 bases, and the junction held 0 bases outside the gene matches. The CDR3 is made up of 14 amino acids. Germline V gene lookup returns CDR1 KGHSH and CDR2 LQKENI. This CDR3 reads CASSPGTGGNEQFF. The CDR3 DNA reads TGTGCCAGCTCACCAGGGACAGGGGGCAATGAGCAGTTCTTC.

The chain uses TRBV29-1 and TRBJ2-7; a possible D gene is TRBD2 (6 bases). In germline, CDR1 is SQVTM, CDR2 ANQGSEA. V lost 6 bases to trimming and J lost 0 bases, with 21 bases between them. CDR3 length: 16 residues. The CDR3 loop reads CSVDQPLALSSYEQYF. The CDR3 nucleotides read TGCAGCGTCGATCAACCACTAGCTTTAAGCTCCTACGAGCAGTACTTC.

The gene calls are TRBV30 and TRBJ2-7; the D is unclear. From germline, CDR1 is GTSNPN and CDR2 SVGIG (reference sequence). The ends were cut back, 0 bases at V and 8 bases at J, with 8 bases in the middle. CDR3 length: 11 residues. CDR3 sequence (DNA): TGTGCCTGGAGTGTACCCCCTCAGCAGTACTTC. Translation: CAWSVPPQQYF.

The chain combines TRBV2 with TRBJ1-6; D might be TRBD1 (5 bases). Germline lookup yields CDR1 SNHLY and CDR2 FYNNEI. V was pared by 4 bases and J by 6 bases, with 13 bases between. The length of the CDR3 is 15 residues. CDR3 coding DNA: TGTGCCAGCAGTGGGGACTCCGGGGGTAATTCACCCCTCCACTTT. As protein: CASSGDSGGNSPLHF.

CDR3 residues: CASSWDSVNDVLTF. CDR3 nucleotides: TGCGCCAGCAGTTGGGACAGCGTAAACGACGTCCTGACTTTC. The chain employs TRBV5-1 and TRBJ2-6; TRBD1 matches at 7 bases. The CDR3 is made up of 14 amino acids. Germline trimming cut 5 bases from V and 11 bases from J; bases unmatched to any gene: 10. Per the germline V gene, CDR1 is SGHRS and CDR2 is YFSETQ.

This clone was observed once. The rearrangement joins TRBV7-2 to TRBJ1-5, with D hard to call. V lost 5 bases, J lost 0 bases, and 11 bases lay in between. Germline CDR1 is SGHTA and CDR2 is FQGNSA. There are 15 residues in the CDR3. CDR3 sequence: CASSPHPNSNQPQHF. DNA for the CDR3: TGTGCCAGCAGCCCCCACCCGAATAGCAATCAGCCCCAGCATTTT.

The V and J genes are TRBV9 and TRBJ2-1; 14 nucleotides align to TRBD2. The CDR3 is 13 amino acids. The V and J ends lost 2 bases and 14 bases, in that order; junction bases with no gene match: 3. Looked up from germline, CDR1 is SGDLS and CDR2 is YYNGEE. The CDR3 DNA is TGTGCCAGCAGCGTGACTAGCGGGGGGGCGAAGTTCTTC. Translation gives CASSVTSGGAKFF. Full variable domain (missing parts from reference TRBV9 and TRBJ2-1): DSGVTQTPKHLITATGQRVTLRCSPRSGDLSVYWYQQSLDQGLQFLIQYYNGEERAKGNILERFSAQQFPDLHSELNLSSLELGDSALYFCASSVTSGGAKFFGPGTRLTVL.

The chain has TRBV7-2 and TRBJ1-1, with a weak D call TRBD1 (6 bases). The germline V gene encodes CDR1 SGHTA and CDR2 FQGNSA. V was clipped by 5 bases and J by 1 base, with 14 bases between them. CDR3 size: 15 residues. CDR3 residues: CASSPQGHANTEAFF. In DNA, the CDR3 is TGTGCCAGCAGCCCCCAGGGGCACGCGAACACTGAAGCTTTCTTT.

V gene TRBV27 combines with J gene TRBJ2-3; D remains ambiguous. From germline, CDR1 is MNHEY and CDR2 SMNVEV (reference sequence). Trimming stripped 5 bases from V and 8 bases from J, with 14 bases between. This CDR3 is 13 amino acids long. CDR3 sequence (DNA): TGTGCCAGCAGTCCCTCATTCGGCGGTACGCAGTATTTT. Translating it yields CASSPSFGGTQYF.

V gene TRBV30 combines with J gene TRBJ1-2; TRBD1 matches at 8 bases. CDR1 is GTSNPN, CDR2 SVGIG, per germline (reference sequence). CDR3 size: 11 residues. With 8 bases clipped from V and 7 bases from J, the junction kept 6 bases outside the gene matches. CDR3 sequence (DNA): TGTGCCGGTGGACAGGGCCGTGGCTACACCTTC. Translation: CAGGQGRGYTF.

This rearrangement joins TRBV12-5 to TRBJ2-1; D gene unclear. The V gene's germline CDR1 is LGHNT and CDR2 FRNRAP. This CDR3 is built from 13 residues. Between the trimmed V and J ends, which lost 3 bases and 5 bases, there was a span of 8 bases. CDR3 DNA sequence: TGTGCTAGTGGTTTATCGAGAGACAATGAGCAGTTCTTC. Encoded protein: CASGLSRDNEQFF.

This clone was found a few times. The V and J genes are TRBV11-2 and TRBJ2-1; the match to TRBD2 covers 9 bases. The CDR3 runs 16 residues. CDR1 SGHAT and CDR2 FQNNGV come from the germline V gene. Germline trimming cut 4 bases from V and 4 bases from J; bases unmatched to any gene: 8. This chain's CDR3 is CASSSLAGGVYNEQFF. In DNA, the CDR3 is TGTGCCAGCAGCTCATTGGCGGGGGGGGTTTACAATGAGCAGTTCTTC.

The V gene is TRBV25-1, the J gene TRBJ2-5, with D unresolved. From germline, CDR1 is MGHDK and CDR2 SYGVNS. This CDR3 contains 11 residues. V was trimmed by 5 bases and J by 5 bases, leaving 6 bases between them. This chain's CDR3 is CASSPRETQYF. The CDR3 DNA is TGTGCCAGCAGTCCCAGGGAGACCCAGTACTTC. Variable domain in full (rest from reference TRBV25-1 and TRBJ2-5): EADIYQTPRYLVIGTGKKITLECSQTMGHDKMYWYQQDPGMELHLIHYSYGVNSTEKGDLSSESTVSRIRTEHFPLTLESARPSHTSQYLCASSPRETQYFGPGTRLLVL.

V gene TRBV5-1 combines with J gene TRBJ1-1; 10 bases are a match to TRBD1. Looked up from germline, CDR1 is SGHRS and CDR2 is YFSETQ. V trimming: 4 bases; J trimming: 0 bases; junction bases outside the gene matches: 15. This CDR3 is built from 19 residues. CDR3 protein: CASSARQGAGMLMNTEAFF. The DNA of the CDR3 is TGCGCCAGCAGCGCTAGACAGGGGGCGGGAATGTTAATGAACACTGAAGCTTTCTTT.

This clone was counted a few times. V usage is TRBV11-3 and J usage is TRBJ2-1, with TRBD1 as a possible D gene (5 bases). V was cut by 5 bases and J by 7 bases, with 12 bases left in between. This CDR3 is built from 13 residues. Germline CDR1 and CDR2: SGHNT and YENEEA. The CDR3 nucleotides are TGTGCCAGCAGCCAAAGGGGCCTAAATGAGCAGTTCTTC. Its protein is CASSQRGLNEQFF.

The V call is TRBV23-1, the J call TRBJ1-5; D is perhaps TRBD1 (6 bases). TRBV23-1 qualifies as an ORF whose function is uncertain. The CDR3 has 17 amino acids. The V and J ends lost 0 bases and 1 base respectively, with 13 bases between them. The CDR3: CASSQSRQAGSNQPQHF. The CDR3 nucleotides read TGCGCCAGCAGTCAATCCAGACAGGCGGGGAGCAATCAGCCCCAGCATTTT.

The chain combines TRBV25-1 with TRBJ1-1; D is ambiguous. The V gene's germline CDR1 is MGHDK and CDR2 SYGVNS. V shed 2 bases and J shed 2 bases, with 9 bases lying between them. The CDR3 runs to 14 residues. CDR3 DNA: TGTGCCAGCAGTGAAGCGGGATTCAACACTGAAGCTTTCTTT. Residues: CASSEAGFNTEAFF.

The gene calls are TRBV2 and TRBJ2-7; D remains unclear. Germline CDR1 is SNHLY and CDR2 is FYNNEI. This CDR3 is built from 15 residues. The V end lost 2 bases, the J end lost 6 bases, and 17 bases lay between the germline ends. Written as DNA, the CDR3 is TGTGCCAGCAGTGAAAATTCTCCCCCTACGTTCGAGCAGTACTTC. Amino acid sequence: CASSENSPPTFEQYF.